This T cell receptor (beta chain) was retrieved from a study of cytomegalovirus exposure and HLA in healthy donors. A remark on this clone: Its antigen is currently unknown.

Each donor was nominally healthy when sampled (though unrecorded immune exposures were likely). The PCR made use of 60 Vbeta and 13 Jbeta primers. Original analysis: A follow-up analysis tallied 70 million to 80 million unique TCR beta chains, roughly 9.9 million shared. The method was immunoSEQ multiplex PCR; TCRdb's version includes in-frame clones alone and lacks a portion of them. V and J calls and clone size are given by that table; D and trimming were obtained from the DNA. This sample carries approximately 280,000 clones, 70% to 90% of them seen once, and the ten largest clones take roughly 2%. The trim removed 6 bases at V and 1 base at J, leaving 8 bases unmatched. CDR1 ENHRY and CDR2 SYGVKD come from the germline V gene. This CDR3 is built from 16 residues. Study observations and caveats: Per a later analysis, 18,000 or so TCR beta sequences showed association with HLA alleles at 0.05 false discovery rate. In a later analysis, V- and J-gene trimming of beta chains associated with a DCLRE1C missense variant, replicated independently.

Specimen: PBMCs. The sequence was collected from a woman aged 18 to 35 in good health and CMV-seronegative. The J gene is TRBJ2-3, the V gene TRBV10-3, with TRBD2 matching over 9 bases. The CDR3 sequence: CAISLFPSGGTDTQYF. The CDR3 nucleotides are TGTGCCATCAGCCTGTTCCCTAGCGGGGGCACAGATACGCAGTATTTT.